The sequence of this TCR beta chain was determined in a study of blood T cell repertoires in COVID-19. Study processing details: Using reference gene primer amplification, nucleated cell counts were estimated. Profiling relied on immunoSEQ multiplex PCR, and the TCRdb table lists in-frame clones only, not all of them. That table furnishes V, J and clone size, whereas the DNA furnished D and trimming. This table has about 110,000 clones, about 90% appearing once. This TCR derives from a human donor in a cohort sampled during active COVID-19. Source material: peripheral blood.

This CDR3 reads CASSVGLAGHTDTQYF. The DNA for the CDR3 is TGTGCCAGCAGCGTAGGACTAGCGGGACACACAGATACGCAGTATTTT. This chain joins TRBV9 and TRBJ2-3, with 11 bases lining up with TRBD2. V gave up 0 bases and J gave up 2 bases; unmatched junction bases: 2. CDR1 is SGDLS and CDR2 is YYNGEE in the germline V gene. CDR3 length: 16 residues.